One and the same sample provided the 20 T cell receptor beta chains below, sequenced in a study of blood T cell repertoires in COVID-19. The assay was immunoSEQ multiplex PCR, and TCRdb's table has in-frame clones only and misses some. The sample shows more than 75,000 clones, over 85% of them seen only once. Sequences were obtained from peripheral blood. The receptors derive from a man aged 50-60 years with acute or convalescent COVID-19.

The V gene is TRBV2, the J gene TRBJ1-5; TRBD1 matches 7 bases. The V segment lost 4 bases and the J segment 0 bases; nucleotides outside the gene matches: 6. The CDR3 is 16 residues long. Germline V gene sequence: CDR1 SNHLY, CDR2 FYNNEI. CDR3 bases: TGTGCCAGCAGTGGGCCTGGGACAGTTAGCAATCAGCCCCAGCATTTT. It translates to CASSGPGTVSNQPQHF.

As DNA, the CDR3 is TGTGCCAGGAGCCGGACTAGCGGGAGGCAAGCAGATACGCAGTATTTT. It is translated as CARSRTSGRQADTQYF. The chain uses TRBV2 and TRBJ2-3; 14 bases are a match to TRBD2. The CDR3 is 16 amino acids. Germline V gene lookup returns CDR1 SNHLY and CDR2 FYNNEI. Trimming cost V 9 bases and J 4 bases; bases outside gene matches: 9.

The V gene is TRBV4-1, the J gene TRBJ1-6; 8 nucleotides line up with TRBD1. V dropped 5 bases and J dropped 5; count of bases not matched to a gene: 5. Germline-derived CDR1 and CDR2 are MGHRA and YSYEKL. This CDR3 is built from 15 residues. The CDR3 protein is CASSAQGGNNSPLHF. The CDR3 DNA is TGCGCCAGCAGCGCACAGGGGGGAAATAATTCACCCCTCCACTTT.

For the CDR3, the DNA is TGTGCCAGCTCCCGTTGGACTAGCGGGAAGAACACAGATACGCAGTATTTT. Protein sequence: CASSRWTSGKNTDTQYF. The chain combines TRBV2 with TRBJ2-3; 12 bases are a match to TRBD2. Germline V gene lookup returns CDR1 SNHLY and CDR2 FYNNEI. The CDR3 has 17 residues. V shed 8 bases and J 2 bases; nucleotides not matched to a gene: 11.

This chain links TRBV25-1 with TRBJ2-3; D may be TRBD2 (6 bases). The CDR3 length is 12 residues. CDR1 is MGHDK and CDR2 is SYGVNS in the germline V gene. V was clipped by 6 bases and J by 3 bases, with 7 bases between them. DNA of the CDR3: TGTGCCAGCAGCGGGAGTACAGATACGCAGTATTTT. Translation: CASSGSTDTQYF.

This chain connects TRBV28 to TRBJ1-2; D is uncertain. V gave up 11 bases and J gave up 8 bases, with 15 bases separating them. The CDR3 sequence is 11 residues long. The germline CDR1 and CDR2 sequences are MDHEN and SYDVKM. The CDR3 loop is CAAGGYQGYTF. CDR3 nucleotides: TGTGCCGCGGGCGGGTATCAGGGCTACACCTTC.

The chain combines TRBV10-3 with TRBJ1-3; 11 bases agree with TRBD1. V trimming: 6 bases; J trimming: 1 base; junction bases outside the gene matches: 5. Germline CDR1 reads ENHRY; CDR2 reads SYGVKD. This CDR3 comprises 16 residues. CDR3 in DNA: TGTGCCATCAGCACCGGGACAGGGGGTTCTGGAAACACCATATATTTT. This translates into CAISTGTGGSGNTIYF.

V is TRBV28 and J is TRBJ2-7, with 9 nucleotides matching TRBD2. In germline, CDR1 is MDHEN, CDR2 SYDVKM. There are 17 residues in the CDR3. The V gene end was trimmed by 1 base and the J gene end by 5 bases; junction bases not matched to a gene: 12. The CDR3 loop is CASSLLVIGGRAHEQYF. In DNA form, the CDR3 reads TGTGCCAGCAGTTTATTGGTGATTGGCGGGAGGGCCCACGAGCAGTACTTC.

The chain links TRBV19 to TRBJ2-6; the match to TRBD1 covers 8 bases. There are 17 residues in the CDR3. Germline trimming cut 3 bases from V and 0 bases from J; bases unmatched to any gene: 4. CDR1 and CDR2 (germline): LNHDA, SQIVND (reference sequence). The chain's CDR3 is CASSIGTGPSGANVLTF. In nucleotides, the CDR3 is TGTGCCAGTAGTATTGGGACAGGCCCCTCTGGGGCCAACGTCCTGACTTTC.

The chain has TRBV5-1 and TRBJ2-2; TRBD2 is a possible D gene (5 bases). The ends were cut back, 3 bases at V and 6 bases at J, with 18 bases in the middle. The CDR3 is 16 amino acids. CDR1 and CDR2 (germline): SGHRS, YFSETQ. The CDR3 sequence: CASSSEDSPRPGELFF. CDR3 coding DNA: TGCGCCAGCAGCTCGGAGGACTCACCCAGGCCCGGGGAGCTGTTTTTT.

V usage is TRBV19 and J usage is TRBJ1-1; D unclear. With 5 bases removed from V and 6 bases from J, the gap between germline ends came to 10 bases. The CDR3 extends over 12 amino acids. Germline CDR1 LNHDA, CDR2 SQIVND (reference sequence). The CDR3 DNA sequence: TGTGCCAGTAGTGCGGGAGGAGCTGAAGCTTTCTTT. Its translation: CASSAGGAEAFF.

The genes are TRBV10-1 and TRBJ2-7; 12 bases are shared with TRBD2. The germline CDR1 and CDR2 sequences are WNHNN and SYGVQD (reference sequence). This CDR3 contains 17 residues. The ends lost 3 bases at V and 1 base at J; junction bases unmatched: 7. In DNA, the CDR3 is TGCGCCAGCAGTGAATTCGGGACTAGCGGGCATTCCTACGAGCAGTACTTC. Its translation is CASSEFGTSGHSYEQYF.

The chain uses TRBV18 and TRBJ1-2; 9 nucleotides align to TRBD1. CDR3 length equals 14 residues. Per germline, CDR1 KGHSH and CDR2 LQKENI. Trimming took 5 bases from V and 4 from J; bases not matched to a gene: 5. The CDR3: CASSGTGLGYGYTF. The CDR3 bases are TGTGCCAGCTCAGGGACAGGGCTTGGCTATGGCTACACCTTC.

This chain connects TRBV7-9 to TRBJ2-7; the D is unclear. V gave up 2 bases and J gave up 5 bases, with 7 bases separating them. The CDR3 sequence is 12 residues long. The germline gives CDR1 SEHNR, CDR2 FQNEAQ (reference sequence). CDR3 nucleotides: TGTGCCAGCAGCTTAAGTCCTAACGAGCAGTACTTC. It specifies CASSLSPNEQYF.

This clone was detected once. The chain employs TRBV28 and TRBJ1-5; D is unclear. V lost 2 bases, J lost 0 bases, and 14 bases lay in between. The CDR3 consists of 17 residues. Germline CDR1 and CDR2: MDHEN and SYDVKM. The CDR3 loop is CASSLIGRLNSNQPQHF. CDR3 sequence (DNA): TGTGCCAGCAGTTTAATAGGGAGATTGAATAGCAATCAGCCCCAGCATTTT.

This chain connects TRBV3-1 (or the pseudogene TRBV3-2) to TRBJ2-7; unclear D gene. Germline CDR1 is LGHDT and CDR2 is YNNKEL (reference sequence). This CDR3 is 16 amino acids long. V was clipped by 2 bases and J by 1 base, with 15 bases between them. The chain's CDR3 is CASSQWSAQSSYEQYF. The CDR3 region has the DNA TGTGCCAGCAGCCAATGGTCCGCACAGTCTTCCTACGAGCAGTACTTC.

V gene TRBV4-2 combines with J gene TRBJ1-5; D uncertain. Germline assignment: CDR1 LGHNA and CDR2 YNFKEQ. With 0 bases removed from V and 5 bases from J, the gap between germline ends came to 5 bases. CDR3 length: 13 residues. The DNA for the CDR3 is TGTGCCAGCAGCCAAGATCCTGATCAGCCCCAGCATTTT. Amino acids: CASSQDPDQPQHF.

The rearrangement links TRBV5-6 to TRBJ1-2; 8 bases match TRBD1. In germline, CDR1 is SGHDT, CDR2 YYEEEE. Germline trimming cut 4 bases from V and 8 bases from J; bases unmatched to any gene: 13. The CDR3 has 15 residues. CDR3 bases: TGTGCCAGCAGCCCCGGGGCAGGGGGCGCGAGGGGCTACACCTTC. Translated, it gives CASSPGAGGARGYTF.

The chain employs TRBV4-2 and TRBJ1-2; D not certain. In germline, CDR1 is LGHNA, CDR2 YNFKEQ. The length of the CDR3 is 13 residues. V was pared by 4 bases and J by 9 bases, with 15 bases between. The CDR3 nucleotides read TGTGCCAGCAGCCCAGAGCGGGATTGGAGCTACACCTTC. Protein sequence: CASSPERDWSYTF.

This sequence joins TRBV11-2 and TRBJ2-1, with TRBD2 matching 10 bases. Germline CDR1 is SGHAT and CDR2 is FQNNGV. Germline trimming cut 4 bases from V and 4 bases from J; bases unmatched to any gene: 1. The CDR3 sequence is 14 residues long. DNA of the CDR3: TGTGCCAGCAGCTCTAGCGGGGGATACAATGAGCAGTTCTTC. It yields the protein CASSSSGGYNEQFF.